These T cell receptor beta chains were read from a single sample in a study of T cell repertoires in cytomegalovirus infection. These receptors have no known antigen. TCRdb analysed the reads with MiXCR anew, one entry per CDR3 protein. Among fewer than 850,000 distinct CDR3 sequences listed, just under 30% were seen once. The material sequenced was cultured CD8+ T cells from PBMCs, taken from culture after CMV antigen stimulation. The receptor set was obtained from a human donor in good health (CMV status not recorded). Some clones in this sample may be carry-over from other donors' samples. The CDR3 runs from the conserved cysteine through the conserved F or W. A D gene is named only where the DNA matches it firmly. Only some rows state a clone size, as once, few, many or a class for expanded clones.

>once|TRBJ2-7|TRBD2|TRBV5-8
TGTGCCAGCAGCCCGAATCCCCCGGGGGGTGACTACGAGCAGTACTTC
CASSPNPPGGDYEQYF
>many|TRBJ2-5|.|TRBV7-6
TGTGCCAGCAGCTTAGTCGTGACAGGAAGGTCCCAAGAGACCCAGTACTTC
CASSLVVTGRSQETQYF
>.|TRBJ2-1|.|TRBV15
TGTGCCACCAGCGAGGGGCCCAGCTCCTACAATGAGCAGTTCTTC
CATSEGPSSYNEQFF
>.|TRBJ2-3|TRBD1|TRBV9
TGTGCCAGCAGCGTCCCAAGACAACAGGGGGATACGCAGTATTTT
CASSVPRQQGDTQYF
>.|TRBJ2-7|TRBD1|TRBV7-9
TGTGCCAGCAGCTTTAGCCCCCCGGACAGGGTTTACTTC
CASSFSPPDRVYF
>.|TRBJ1-6|.|TRBV7-9
TGTGCCAGCAGCCCGGGTTTGGCACCCCTCCACTTT
CASSPGLAPLHF
>.|TRBJ1-5|.|TRBV7-2
TGTGCCAGCAGCTTAAACAGGGATATCCAGCCCCAGCATTTT
CASSLNRDIQPQHF
>few|TRBJ1-1|.|TRBV7-9
TGTGCCAGCAGCCCGGACACAGGGATGAACACTGAAGCTTTCTTT
CASSPDTGMNTEAFF
>medium-sized|TRBJ2-1|.|TRBV7-9
TGTGCCAGCAGCTCCTACTACAATGAGCAGTTCTTC
CASSSYYNEQFF
>few|TRBJ2-7|.|TRBV2
TGTGCCAGCAGTCCAGACAGGCGCGAGCAGTACTTC
CASSPDRREQYF
>.|TRBJ2-1|TRBD2|TRBV10-2
TGCGCCAGCAGTGAGTCTCGGGGGGGGGCCGGTGAGCAGTTCTTC
CASSESRGGAGEQFF
>many|TRBJ1-2|.|TRBV6-1
TGTGCCAGCCCTGCGGGGGGAGGGATCTATGGCTACACCTTC
CASPAGGGIYGYTF
>.|TRBJ2-1|.|TRBV15
TGTGCCACCAGCAGAGACCGGGCCAATGAGCAGTTCTTC
CATSRDRANEQFF
>.|TRBJ2-1|.|TRBV19
TGTGCCAGTACCCTACAGATCGGAACCTACAATGAGCAGTTCTTC
CASTLQIGTYNEQFF
>many|TRBJ2-3|.|TRBV7-6
TGTGCCAGCAGCTTCGAACGGGCGCAGGGGAGCACAGATACGCAGTATTTT
CASSFERAQGSTDTQYF
>many|TRBJ1-3|TRBD1|TRBV20-1
TGCAGTGCCCCTGGACAGGGTACTGGAAACACCATATATTTT
CSAPGQGTGNTIYF
>many|TRBJ2-6|.|TRBV7-2
TGTGCCAGCAGCCAACCCTTGCAACCGGGGCCTAACTCTGGGGCCAACGTCCTGACTTTC
CASSQPLQPGPNSGANVLTF
>few|TRBJ2-3|TRBD2|TRBV15
TGTGCCACCAGCAGACCTCGAACTAGCGGGGGACCCAACACAGATACGCAGTATTTT
CATSRPRTSGGPNTDTQYF
>.|TRBJ2-3|.|TRBV7-6
TGTGCCAGCAGTCCACAGGGCAATACGCAGTATTTT
CASSPQGNTQYF
>once|TRBJ1-4|TRBD1|TRBV15
TGTGCCACCAGCCGGGACAGGGTTGAAACTAATGAAAAACTGTTTTTT
CATSRDRVETNEKLFF
>once|TRBJ2-3|TRBD1|TRBV20-1
TGCAGTGCCCATGGACAGGCTAGCACAGATACGCAGTATTTT
CSAHGQASTDTQYF
>.|TRBJ2-1|.|TRBV28
TGTGCCAGCAGTTCATACGGGTTTTTATACAATGAGCAGTTCTTC
CASSSYGFLYNEQFF
>.|TRBJ2-2|.|TRBV7-4
TGTGCCAGCAGCTTTGAGGGTCCCCTCGAGGAGCTGTTTTTT
CASSFEGPLEELFF
>few|TRBJ1-2|.|TRBV5-1
TGCGCCAGCAGAGACGGCGGTGAGCACTATGGCTACACCTTC
CASRDGGEHYGYTF
>few|TRBJ1-5|TRBD1|TRBV7-9
TGTGCCAGCAGCAAAGGGGACAGTAGCAATCAGCCCCAGCATTTT
CASSKGDSSNQPQHF
>.|TRBJ2-1|TRBD2|TRBV27
TGTGCCAGCAGTTTAGTTCTGGGTGGGACTAGCGGGGTAATGGAGCAGTTCTTC
CASSLVLGGTSGVMEQFF
>once|TRBJ2-2|.|TRBV12-3/TRBV12-4
TGTGCCAGCAGCTGGGGGGCGGCCGGGGAGCTGTTTTTT
CASSWGAAGELFF
>many|TRBJ1-6|TRBD1|TRBV7-2
TGTGCCAGCAGTGACGTCATGACAGGGGGCCTTAATTCACCCCTCCACTTT
CASSDVMTGGLNSPLHF
>few|TRBJ1-1|TRBD1|TRBV12-3/TRBV12-4
TGTGCCAGCAGTGCGACAGGGGGCTCGTGGAACACTGAAGCTTTCTTT
CASSATGGSWNTEAFF
>few|TRBJ2-5|TRBD2|TRBV7-9
TGTGCCAGCAGCCCCCCGACTAGCGGGGTTAAACAGACCCAGTACTTC
CASSPPTSGVKQTQYF
>few|TRBJ1-5|.|TRBV6-1
TGTGCCAGCAGTGATGGTGGGTTACGGCCCCAGCATTTT
CASSDGGLRPQHF
>.|TRBJ1-6|.|TRBV27
TGTGCCAGCAGTTTAAGCGGCAGGACCGGCGGTTCACCCCTCCACTTT
CASSLSGRTGGSPLHF
>few|TRBJ1-4|TRBD1|TRBV6-8
TGTGCCATCACAGGGGGGGAAAAACTGTTTTTT
CAITGGEKLFF
>.|TRBJ2-7|TRBD2|TRBV7-6
TGTGCCAGCAGCTTAGGTATAGCGGGGTACGAGCAGTACTTC
CASSLGIAGYEQYF
>.|TRBJ2-7|.|TRBV10-3
TGTGCCATCAGGACGACAGTACCCGGGACCTCATCGCGCGAGCAGTACTTC
CAIRTTVPGTSSREQYF
>.|TRBJ1-5|.|TRBV27
TGTGCCAGCAAGGGGGGAGGGGGGGGCAATCAGCCCCAGCATTTT
CASKGGGGGNQPQHF
>.|TRBJ2-1|TRBD2|TRBV20-1
TGCAGTGCTAGAGATCCGGAGGGACTAGATTTAAGGTATGAGCAGTTCTTC
CSARDPEGLDLRYEQFF
>.|TRBJ1-1|.|TRBV19
TGTGCCAGTAGTATAGATCTCTATTTGAACACTGAAGCTTTCTTT
CASSIDLYLNTEAFF
>few|TRBJ2-3|TRBD1|TRBV7-9
TGTGCCAGCAGCTTCGGGACAGCTCACGCTAGCACAGATACGCAGTATTTT
CASSFGTAHASTDTQYF
>.|TRBJ2-7|.|TRBV12-3/TRBV12-4
TGTGCCAGCAGTTCCCAGGGGATTGGCGAGCAGTACTTC
CASSSQGIGEQYF
>.|TRBJ1-5|TRBD1|TRBV4-2
TGTGCCAGCAGCCGAGGACAGGGAGAATATAGCAATCAGCCCCAGCATTTT
CASSRGQGEYSNQPQHF
>.|TRBJ2-1|.|TRBV20-1
TGCAGTGCTAGAGCAGTAGACTCCTACAATGAGCAGTTCTTC
CSARAVDSYNEQFF
>.|TRBJ1-2|.|TRBV6-8
TGTGCCAGCAGTTACTCCCGGACTTATGGCTACACCTTC
CASSYSRTYGYTF
>.|TRBJ2-5|.|TRBV5-1
TGCGCCAGCAGCTTGTTCTGGCAGGGGTCTCAAGAGACCCAGTACTTC
CASSLFWQGSQETQYF
>.|TRBJ2-2|TRBD2|TRBV7-8
TGTGCCAGCAGCTTAGGTAGCGGGGGGGCCGGCGGGGAGCTGTTTTTT
CASSLGSGGAGGELFF
>.|TRBJ1-6|TRBD1|TRBV4-3
TGCGCCAGCAGCCAAGACCAGGGACAGACTAATTCACCCCTCCACTTT
CASSQDQGQTNSPLHF
>.|TRBJ1-4|.|TRBV6-6
TGTGCCAGCAGTTTTACCGGGACATCCGCAACTAATGAAAAACTGTTTTTT
CASSFTGTSATNEKLFF
>.|TRBJ1-6|TRBD1|TRBV5-3
TGTGCCAGCAGCCCGTGGCAGGGGGCTCTTAATTCACCCCTCCACTTT
CASSPWQGALNSPLHF
>.|TRBJ2-3|.|TRBV11-2
TGTGCCAGCAGCCCCCCGTGGTGGGAAGTGATTGATACGCAGTATTTT
CASSPPWWEVIDTQYF
>many|TRBJ1-5|.|TRBV12-3/TRBV12-4
TGTGCCAGCAGTCAGGGGACTAATCAGCCCCAGCATTTT
CASSQGTNQPQHF
>.|TRBJ1-5|TRBD1|TRBV20-1
TGCAGTGCTAGAGTCGGATCTGGGACAGGGGAATTCAATCAGCCCCAGCATTTT
CSARVGSGTGEFNQPQHF
>.|TRBJ2-5|TRBD1|TRBV20-1
TGCAGTGCCACAACACAGGGGCGAGAGACCCAGTACTTC
CSATTQGRETQYF
>.|TRBJ1-1|TRBD1|TRBV10-3
TGTGCCATCAGTGAGTCGGGACAGGTTGGAGCTTTCTTT
CAISESGQVGAFF
>.|TRBJ2-7|TRBD1|TRBV4-1
TGCGCCAGCAGCCAAGAATGGGACAGCACCTACGAGCAGTACTTC
CASSQEWDSTYEQYF
>few|TRBJ2-1|TRBD2|TRBV5-1
TGCGCCAGCAGCTTGGCGGGGGGGCGGGAAAATGAGCAGTTCTTC
CASSLAGGRENEQFF
>few|TRBJ2-5|.|TRBV7-9
TGTGCCAGCAGTATCGCTATAGCTGGAGAGACCCAGTACTTC
CASSIAIAGETQYF
>.|TRBJ1-4|.|TRBV25-1
TGTGCCAGCAGTGAATTGGTGGGACGGGAAAAACTGTTTTTT
CASSELVGREKLFF